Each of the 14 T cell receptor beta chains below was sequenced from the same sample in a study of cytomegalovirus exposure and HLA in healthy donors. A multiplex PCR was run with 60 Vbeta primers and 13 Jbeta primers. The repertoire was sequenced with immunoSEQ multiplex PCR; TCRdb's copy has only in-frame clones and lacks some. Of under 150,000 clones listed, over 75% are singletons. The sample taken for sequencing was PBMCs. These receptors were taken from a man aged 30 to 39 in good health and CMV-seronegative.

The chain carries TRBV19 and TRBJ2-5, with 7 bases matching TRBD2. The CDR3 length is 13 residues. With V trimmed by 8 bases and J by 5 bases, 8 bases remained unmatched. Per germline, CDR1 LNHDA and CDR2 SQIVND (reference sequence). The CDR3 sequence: CASASTSWETQYF. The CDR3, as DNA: TGTGCCAGTGCCTCGACTAGCTGGGAGACCCAGTACTTC.

CDR3 sequence: CASSSEIEPQHF. CDR3 DNA sequence: TGTGCCAGCAGCTCTGAGATAGAGCCCCAGCATTTT. The genes are TRBV7-9 and TRBJ1-5; D gene ambiguous. Deletions cut 4 bases from V and 8 bases from J, with 9 bases between. This CDR3 is 12 amino acids long. The germline gives CDR1 SEHNR, CDR2 FQNEAQ (reference sequence).

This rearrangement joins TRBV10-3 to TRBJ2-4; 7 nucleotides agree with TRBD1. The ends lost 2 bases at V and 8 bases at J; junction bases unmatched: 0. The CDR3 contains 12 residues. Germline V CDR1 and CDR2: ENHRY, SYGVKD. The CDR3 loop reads CAISETGDIQYF. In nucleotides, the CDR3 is TGTGCCATCAGTGAGACAGGGGACATTCAGTACTTC.

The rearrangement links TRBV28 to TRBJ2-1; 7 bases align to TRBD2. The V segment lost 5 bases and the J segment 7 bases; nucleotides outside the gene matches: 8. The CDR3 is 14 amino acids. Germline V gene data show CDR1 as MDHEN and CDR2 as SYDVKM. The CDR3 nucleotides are TGTGCCAGCAGTCCCCCAGTGCGGGGGAATGAGCAGTTCTTC. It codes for CASSPPVRGNEQFF.

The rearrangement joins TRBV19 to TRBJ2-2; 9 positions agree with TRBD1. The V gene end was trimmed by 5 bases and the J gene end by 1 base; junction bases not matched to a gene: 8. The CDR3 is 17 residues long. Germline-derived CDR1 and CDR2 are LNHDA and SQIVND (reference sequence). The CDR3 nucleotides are TGTGCCAGTAGTCCAGGGACAGGGCTTATGAACACCGGGGAGCTGTTTTTT. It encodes CASSPGTGLMNTGELFF. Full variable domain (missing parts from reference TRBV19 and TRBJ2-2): DGGITQSPKYLFRKEGQNVTLSCEQNLNHDAMYWYRQDPGQGLRLIYYSQIVNDFQKGDIAEGYSVSREKKESFPLTVTSAQKNPTAFYLCASSPGTGLMNTGELFFGEGSRLTVL.

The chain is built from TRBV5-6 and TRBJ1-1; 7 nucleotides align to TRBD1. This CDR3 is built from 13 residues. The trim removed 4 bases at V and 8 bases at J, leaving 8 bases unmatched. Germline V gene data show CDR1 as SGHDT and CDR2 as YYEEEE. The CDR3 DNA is TGTGCCAGCAGCCTACCAGGGGGAATAGAAGCTTTCTTT. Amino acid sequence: CASSLPGGIEAFF.

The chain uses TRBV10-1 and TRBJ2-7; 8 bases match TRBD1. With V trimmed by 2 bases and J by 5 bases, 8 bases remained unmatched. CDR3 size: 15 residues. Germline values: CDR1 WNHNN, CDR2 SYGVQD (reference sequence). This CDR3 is CASSEGTGSWDEQYF. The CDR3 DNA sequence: TGCGCCAGCAGTGAGGGGACAGGCAGCTGGGACGAGCAGTACTTC.

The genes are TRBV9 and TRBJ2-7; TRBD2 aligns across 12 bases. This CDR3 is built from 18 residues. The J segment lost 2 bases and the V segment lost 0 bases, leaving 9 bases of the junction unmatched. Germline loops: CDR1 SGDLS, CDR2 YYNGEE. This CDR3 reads CASSVGTSGEFLTYEQYF. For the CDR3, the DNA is TGTGCCAGCAGCGTAGGGACTAGCGGGGAATTTCTAACCTACGAGCAGTACTTC.

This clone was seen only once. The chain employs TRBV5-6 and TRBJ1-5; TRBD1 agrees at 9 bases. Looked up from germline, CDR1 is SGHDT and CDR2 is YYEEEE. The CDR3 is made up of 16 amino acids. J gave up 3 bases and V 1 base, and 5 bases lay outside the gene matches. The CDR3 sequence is CASSLRGTGNNQPQHF. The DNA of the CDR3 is TGTGCCAGCAGCTTGCGAGGGACAGGGAACAATCAGCCCCAGCATTTT.

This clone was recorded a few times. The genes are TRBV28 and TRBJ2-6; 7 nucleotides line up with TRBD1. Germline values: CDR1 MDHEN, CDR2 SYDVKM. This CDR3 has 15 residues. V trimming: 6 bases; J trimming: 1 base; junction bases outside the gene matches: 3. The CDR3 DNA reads TGTGCCAGCAGAGAACAGGGGTCTGGGGCCAACGTCCTGACTTTC. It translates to CASREQGSGANVLTF.

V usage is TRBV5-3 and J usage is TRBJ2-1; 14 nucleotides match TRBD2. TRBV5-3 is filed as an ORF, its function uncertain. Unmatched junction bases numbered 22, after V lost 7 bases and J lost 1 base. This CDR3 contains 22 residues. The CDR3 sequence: CAREAGTSGGNSQGASYNEQFF. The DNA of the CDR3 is TGTGCCAGAGAGGCCGGGACTAGCGGGGGAAACTCACAGGGAGCATCCTACAATGAGCAGTTCTTC.

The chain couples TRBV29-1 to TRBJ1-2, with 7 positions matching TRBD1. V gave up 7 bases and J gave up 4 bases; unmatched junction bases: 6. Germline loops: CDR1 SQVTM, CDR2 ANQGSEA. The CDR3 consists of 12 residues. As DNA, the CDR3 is TGCAGCGCGACAGGGCCATCCTATGGCTACACCTTC. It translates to CSATGPSYGYTF.

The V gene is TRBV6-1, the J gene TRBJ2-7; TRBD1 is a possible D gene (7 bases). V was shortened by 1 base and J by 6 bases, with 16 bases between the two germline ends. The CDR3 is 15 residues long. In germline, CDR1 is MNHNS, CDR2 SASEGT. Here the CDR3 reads CASSEGIGGGSEQYF. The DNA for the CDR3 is TGTGCCAGCAGTGAAGGAATTGGAGGGGGCAGCGAGCAGTACTTC.

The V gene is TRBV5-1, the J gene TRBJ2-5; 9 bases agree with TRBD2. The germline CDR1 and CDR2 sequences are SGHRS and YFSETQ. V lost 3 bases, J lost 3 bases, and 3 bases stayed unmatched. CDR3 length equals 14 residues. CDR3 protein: CASSWGLAEETQYF. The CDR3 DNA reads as TGCGCCAGCAGCTGGGGACTAGCCGAAGAGACCCAGTACTTC.